The clone carrying this T cell receptor (beta chain) showed up just once. Its antigen is undetermined. This sample was taken from a study of CD4+ T cells in melanoma. Overall study findings and caveats: A reported correlation linked neoantigen-specific CD4+ T cells to CD8+, macrophage and B cell function. Diverse differentiation states were reported for melanoma neoantigen-specific CD4+ T cells.

TCRdb keeps only in-frame clones here, not all; method: immunoSEQ multiplex PCR. The repertoire has some 4,000 clones, about 65% of them found once; the top ten carry around 30%. The receptor was isolated from a human donor with melanoma. Sequenced: cells from a culture (not recorded whether cultured in vitro).

The CDR3 spells CSVHHSANYGYTF. Written as DNA, the CDR3 is TGCAGCGTTCACCACAGCGCCAACTATGGCTACACCTTC. The chain recombines TRBV29-1 with TRBJ1-2; D gene unclear. In germline, CDR1 is SQVTM, CDR2 ANQGSEA. Deletions cut 5 bases from V and 2 bases from J, with 12 bases between. The CDR3 runs 13 residues.